These 25 T cell receptor beta chains were all obtained from the same sample, sequenced in a study of blood T cell repertoires in COVID-19. Measured with immunoSEQ multiplex PCR; TCRdb has only the in-frame clones, and not every one. This sample carries around 300,000 clones, around 88% of them seen once, and the ten largest clones take roughly 1.9%. The sample taken for sequencing was peripheral blood. All receptors derive from a woman between 25 and 40 years old who had recovered from COVID-19.

This chain joins TRBV9 and TRBJ2-3; a weak D match, TRBD1 (5 bases). Trimming took off 0 bases at V and 4 bases at J, with 15 bases between the two ends. From germline, CDR1 is SGDLS and CDR2 YYNGEE. This CDR3 contains 16 residues. CDR3 sequence (DNA): TGTGCCAGCAGCGTAGGGGCCAGGGATTTTTCAGATACGCAGTATTTT. As protein: CASSVGARDFSDTQYF.

This clone was picked up a small number of times. The chain joins TRBV5-1 to TRBJ2-7, with 9 bases identical to TRBD1. CDR1 is SGHRS, CDR2 YFSETQ, per germline. Trimming at V came to 1 base and at J to 3 bases, leaving 5 bases not matched to a gene. The CDR3 is 15 amino acids. The CDR3 protein is CASSLSGQGFYEQYF. In nucleotides, the CDR3 is TGCGCCAGCAGCTTGAGTGGACAGGGGTTCTACGAGCAGTACTTC.

The V and J genes are TRBV25-1 and TRBJ2-7; TRBD2 might be the D (6 bases). The CDR3 has 15 residues. CDR1 MGHDK and CDR2 SYGVNS come from the germline V gene. V lost 4 bases, J lost 4 bases, and 17 bases lay in between. The CDR3 loop is CASSAPGRGGYEQYF. CDR3 in DNA: TGTGCCAGCAGTGCTCCGGGACGGGGAGGTTACGAGCAGTACTTC.

V gene TRBV2 combines with J gene TRBJ1-2, with D unresolved. Germline loops: CDR1 SNHLY, CDR2 FYNNEI. The germline V and J ends were trimmed by 6 bases and 4 bases, with 6 bases remaining between them. The CDR3 is 11 residues long. CDR3 loop: CASRNTYGYTF. CDR3 DNA: TGTGCCAGCAGAAACACCTATGGCTACACCTTC.

The chain uses TRBV6-6 and TRBJ1-4; no clear D gene. Germline CDR1 is MNHNY and CDR2 is SVGAGI (reference sequence). Deletions cut 0 bases from V and 10 bases from J, with 15 bases between. The CDR3 consists of 15 residues. The CDR3 coding sequence is TGTGCCAGCAGTTACTCGACCCCGCGTGAGGGAAAACTGTTTTTT. Amino acids: CASSYSTPREGKLFF.

This clone appeared a single time. The V and J genes are TRBV3-1 (or the pseudogene TRBV3-2) and TRBJ2-3; 8 nucleotides agree with TRBD2. V shed 5 bases, J shed 2 bases, and the junction held 12 bases outside the gene matches. CDR3 length equals 17 residues. Germline V lookup: CDR1 LGHDT, CDR2 YNNKEL (reference sequence). The CDR3 nucleotides are TGTGCCAGCAGCGTAGTACAGGGACTAGTTGACACAGATACGCAGTATTTT. Residues: CASSVVQGLVDTDTQYF.

V is TRBV4-1 and J is TRBJ1-1; 8 nucleotides match TRBD1. The length of the CDR3 is 15 residues. With V trimmed by 4 bases and J by 2 bases, 6 bases remained unmatched. In germline, CDR1 is MGHRA, CDR2 YSYEKL. The CDR3 is CASSPSGQANTEAFF. The DNA for the CDR3 is TGCGCCAGCAGCCCTTCGGGACAGGCCAACACTGAAGCTTTCTTT.

The chain combines TRBV7-3 with TRBJ2-6, with TRBD2 as a possible D gene (5 bases). V gave up 2 bases and J gave up 2 bases, with 16 bases separating them. There are 18 residues in the CDR3. From germline, CDR1 is SGHTA and CDR2 FQGTGA. The CDR3 here is CASSLSPAGAAGANVLTF. In DNA, the CDR3 is TGTGCCAGCAGCTTATCTCCTGCGGGTGCGGCTGGGGCCAACGTCCTGACTTTC.

V and J are TRBV6-5 and TRBJ2-3, with 7 bases identical to TRBD1. In germline, CDR1 is MNHEY, CDR2 SVGAGI. The V segment lost 2 bases and the J segment 5 bases; nucleotides outside the gene matches: 4. The length of the CDR3 is 14 residues. The CDR3 coding sequence is TGTGCCAGCAGTTACGAGGGGGCTATAGATACGCAGTATTTT. Protein: CASSYEGAIDTQYF.

The V and J genes are TRBV5-1 and TRBJ1-1, with TRBD1 as a possible D gene (5 bases). This CDR3 is built from 14 residues. From germline, CDR1 is SGHRS and CDR2 YFSETQ. Trimming shortened V by 0 bases and J by 5 bases, and 11 bases separated the two germline ends. This CDR3 is CASSLEAGRTEAFF. Written as DNA, the CDR3 is TGCGCCAGCAGCTTGGAGGCAGGGAGGACTGAAGCTTTCTTT.

This chain connects TRBV19 to TRBJ1-3; D is unclear. CDR3 size: 14 residues. V was pared by 7 bases and J by 0 bases, with 10 bases between. CDR1 and CDR2 from the germline V gene are LNHDA and SQIVND (reference sequence). Here the CDR3 DNA reads TGTGCCAGTATGAGGTCCGGCTCTGGAAACACCATATATTTT. Its protein is CASMRSGSGNTIYF.

This clone was picked up one time. V gene TRBV2 combines with J gene TRBJ2-1; 11 nucleotides match TRBD2. The germline V gene has CDR1 SNHLY and CDR2 FYNNEI. The CDR3 is 19 residues long. With 4 bases clipped from V and 0 bases from J, the junction kept 11 bases outside the gene matches. CDR3 protein: CASSALGTSGFPSYNEQFF. The CDR3 region has the DNA TGTGCCAGCAGTGCGCTCGGGACTAGCGGTTTTCCCTCCTACAATGAGCAGTTCTTC. Filled out from reference TRBV2 and TRBJ2-1, the complete variable domain reads EPEVTQTPSHQVTQMGQEVILRCVPISNHLYFYWYRQILGQKVEFLVSFYNNEISEKSEIFDDQFSVERPDGSNFTLKIRSTKLEDSAMYFCASSALGTSGFPSYNEQFFGPGTRLTVL.

The chain combines TRBV6-5 with TRBJ1-1; D unresolved. Trimming stripped 6 bases from V and 7 bases from J, with 9 bases between. Germline CDR1 and CDR2: MNHEY and SVGAGI. The CDR3 spans 11 residues. The chain's CDR3 is CASRETLEAFF. DNA of the CDR3: TGTGCCAGCAGGGAGACCCTTGAAGCTTTCTTT.

The genes are TRBV28 and TRBJ2-3, with TRBD1 as a possible D gene (6 bases). The V end lost 3 bases, the J end lost 3 bases, and 13 bases lay between the germline ends. Per the germline V gene, CDR1 is MDHEN and CDR2 is SYDVKM. CDR3 length: 15 amino acids. DNA for the CDR3: TGTGCCAGCAGTTTCTGGGGGCGCGGGACAGATACGCAGTATTTT. Translating it yields CASSFWGRGTDTQYF.

This chain connects TRBV5-5 to TRBJ2-5; 7 bases match TRBD1. The CDR3 length is 18 residues. Germline V gene sequence: CDR1 SGHKS, CDR2 YYEKEE (reference sequence). V shed 0 bases, J shed 2 bases, and the junction held 13 bases outside the gene matches. The DNA for the CDR3 is TGTGCCAGCAGCTTGGCTTTCTCCCAGGGGGTGATACAAGAGACCCAGTACTTC. This gives the protein CASSLAFSQGVIQETQYF.

The rearrangement joins TRBV2 to TRBJ1-2, with D possibly TRBD1 on 6 matching bases. The length of the CDR3 is 14 residues. V was clipped by 8 bases and J by 4 bases, with 17 bases between them. Looked up from germline, CDR1 is SNHLY and CDR2 is FYNNEI. CDR3 nucleotides: TGTGCCAGCTGGAGGGCGGGGGCAAGCTATGGCTACACCTTC. Amino acid sequence: CASWRAGASYGYTF.

V gene TRBV27 combines with J gene TRBJ1-5; 7 bases align to TRBD1. V trimming: 2 bases; J trimming: 6 bases; junction bases outside the gene matches: 4. The CDR3 sequence is 14 residues long. Per germline, CDR1 MNHEY and CDR2 SMNVEV (reference sequence). CDR3 sequence (DNA): TGTGCCAGCAGTTTACACACAGGGGTTCAGCCCCAGCATTTT. Translation: CASSLHTGVQPQHF.

The V call is TRBV28, the J call TRBJ2-7; TRBD1 aligns across 7 bases. Germline assignment: CDR1 MDHEN and CDR2 SYDVKM. The CDR3 runs 14 residues. V trimming: 9 bases; J trimming: 4 bases; junction bases outside the gene matches: 12. The CDR3 region is CASHKGGAEYEQYF. Written as DNA, the CDR3 is TGTGCCAGTCATAAAGGGGGCGCCGAGTACGAGCAGTACTTC.

The genes are TRBV19 and TRBJ2-7; D might be TRBD1 (8 bases). V gave up 7 bases and J gave up 4 bases, with 23 bases separating them. The germline V gene encodes CDR1 LNHDA and CDR2 SQIVND (reference sequence). The CDR3 is 16 amino acids. As DNA, the CDR3 is TGTGCCAGTACCCCTTACATCCCACAGGGGGGGTACGAGCAGTACTTC. This translates into CASTPYIPQGGYEQYF. Full variable domain (missing parts from reference TRBV19 and TRBJ2-7): DGGITQSPKYLFRKEGQNVTLSCEQNLNHDAMYWYRQDPGQGLRLIYYSQIVNDFQKGDIAEGYSVSREKKESFPLTVTSAQKNPTAFYLCASTPYIPQGGYEQYFGPGTRLTVT.

This clone turned up a few times. The chain joins TRBV28 to TRBJ1-2; tentatively, D is TRBD1 (5 bases). With 6 bases removed from V and 4 bases from J, the gap between germline ends came to 21 bases. The CDR3 is 16 amino acids. CDR1 is MDHEN and CDR2 is SYDVKM in the germline V gene. The CDR3 protein is CASSRLAQATFYGYTF. Written as DNA, the CDR3 is TGTGCCAGCAGCCGACTGGCACAGGCGACCTTCTATGGCTACACCTTC.

The V call is TRBV12-3 or TRBV12-4, the J call TRBJ1-2; D gene uncertain. CDR3 length: 13 residues. The germline V and J ends were trimmed by 5 bases and 1 base, with 8 bases remaining between them. The CDR3 sequence is CASSQRLNYGYTF. The CDR3 DNA follows: TGTGCCAGCAGTCAGCGCCTTAACTATGGCTACACCTTC.

The rearrangement joins TRBV19 to TRBJ2-5; 7 nucleotides align to TRBD1. V lost 4 bases and J lost 1; bases outside the gene matches: 6. Germline V gives CDR1 LNHDA, CDR2 SQIVND (reference sequence). The CDR3 is made up of 15 amino acids. The CDR3 protein is CASSTRQGVQETQYF. The DNA of the CDR3 is TGTGCCAGTAGTACCCGACAGGGTGTCCAAGAGACCCAGTACTTC.

As for this clone: A much larger clone differs from this one at a single base, so this may be a read error. The rearrangement links TRBV6-1 to TRBJ2-7; D not certain. Trimming stripped 2 bases from V and 3 bases from J, with 2 bases between. Germline values: CDR1 MNHNS, CDR2 SASEGT. This CDR3 has 11 residues. CDR3 in amino acids: CASSELYEQYF. CDR3 DNA sequence: TGTGCCAGCAGTGAACTCTACGAGCAGTACTTC.

The rearrangement links TRBV25-1 to TRBJ2-1; TRBD1 matches 8 bases. This CDR3 region has 12 residues. CDR1 is MGHDK and CDR2 is SYGVNS in the germline V gene. The trim removed 8 bases at V and 5 bases at J, leaving 2 bases unmatched. The CDR3: CASGQGHNEQFF. CDR3 nucleotide sequence: TGTGCCAGCGGACAGGGCCACAATGAGCAGTTCTTC.

J is TRBJ1-2 and V is TRBV3-1 (or the pseudogene TRBV3-2); no clear D. V dropped 6 bases and J dropped 4 bases, with 15 bases sitting between them. Germline values: CDR1 LGHDT, CDR2 YNNKEL (reference sequence). The CDR3 sequence is 14 residues long. The CDR3 region has the DNA TGTGCCAGCAGATCAAGAGGGCATGGCTATGGCTACACCTTC. Its protein is CASRSRGHGYGYTF.